The 10 T cell receptor beta chains in this list originate from one sample, sequenced in a study of cytomegalovirus exposure and HLA in healthy donors. In the PCR, 60 Vbeta and 13 Jbeta primers were used. Method: immunoSEQ multiplex PCR; TCRdb's copy keeps in-frame clones and lacks some. The sample carries approximately 130,000 clones, roughly 78% recorded once. Source material: PBMCs. These receptors came from a man between 50 and 59 years old in good health and CMV-seropositive.

J is TRBJ1-2 and V is TRBV19; no clear D. This CDR3 has 13 amino acids. Trimming stripped 7 bases from V and 4 bases from J, with 13 bases between. Germline-derived CDR1 and CDR2 are LNHDA and SQIVND (reference sequence). The CDR3 DNA reads TGTGCCAGTAAAGAGGCCCCCCTCTATGGCTACACCTTC. This translates into CASKEAPLYGYTF.

This clone was counted only a few times. The CDR3 loop is CASSLAPRDGYTF. CDR3 DNA sequence: TGTGCCAGCAGCTTGGCGCCCCGGGATGGCTACACCTTC. This chain joins TRBV5-6 and TRBJ1-2; D is undetermined. The CDR3 has 13 amino acids. V was cut by 0 bases and J by 6 bases, with 9 bases left in between. Germline V gene sequence: CDR1 SGHDT, CDR2 YYEEEE.

This clone showed up just once. The chain carries TRBV28 and TRBJ1-2; 7 bases align to TRBD1. The CDR3 is 15 residues long. The trim removed 4 bases at V and 7 bases at J, leaving 12 bases unmatched. The germline V gene has CDR1 MDHEN and CDR2 SYDVKM. This CDR3 is CASSSPGTVLVGYTF. The CDR3 nucleotides read TGTGCCAGCAGTTCCCCCGGGACAGTCTTGGTTGGCTACACCTTC.

The chain employs TRBV18 and TRBJ1-2; the match to TRBD1 covers 7 bases. Trimming at V came to 1 base and at J to 4 bases, leaving 3 bases not matched to a gene. The germline V gene encodes CDR1 KGHSH and CDR2 LQKENI. The CDR3 loop spans 14 amino acids. The CDR3 loop reads CASSPRAGGYGYTF. In nucleotides, the CDR3 is TGTGCCAGCTCACCACGGGCAGGGGGCTATGGCTACACCTTC.

J is TRBJ2-2 and V is TRBV2; 10 bases map to TRBD2. CDR1 SNHLY and CDR2 FYNNEI come from the germline V gene. The CDR3 runs to 14 residues. V dropped 8 bases and J dropped 7; count of bases not matched to a gene: 7. The CDR3 loop reads CASQREGRGGELFF. The CDR3, as DNA: TGTGCCAGCCAGCGGGAGGGCCGGGGCGGGGAGCTGTTTTTT.

This clone was seen more than once but under ten times. The V gene is TRBV18, the J gene TRBJ2-1, with 10 bases aligning to TRBD1. The CDR3 has 16 amino acids. With V trimmed by 1 base and J by 5 bases, 5 bases remained unmatched. Per germline, CDR1 KGHSH and CDR2 LQKENI. CDR3 nucleotides: TGTGCCAGCTCACCACGGACAGGGGGGACTAACAATGAGCAGTTCTTC. This codes for CASSPRTGGTNNEQFF.

J is TRBJ2-7 and V is TRBV19; 7 positions agree with TRBD1. The CDR3 runs to 15 residues. CDR1 LNHDA and CDR2 SQIVND come from the germline V gene (reference sequence). Trimming cost V 3 bases and J 0 bases; bases outside gene matches: 5. The CDR3 DNA follows: TGTGCCAGTAGTATCCGGGACAGTGGCTCCTACGAGCAGTACTTC. Its translation is CASSIRDSGSYEQYF.

The chain uses TRBV4-3 and TRBJ2-5, with D tentatively TRBD1 (6 bases). The DNA end favors TRBJ2-7, so the J call may be wrong. In germline, CDR1 is LGHNA, CDR2 YSLEER. This CDR3 has 15 residues. The CDR3 loop reads CASSQDYARGYEQYF. CDR3 in DNA: TGCGCCAGCAGCCAAGATTATGCCAGGGGCTACGAGCAGTACTTC.

The chain combines TRBV6-6 with TRBJ2-2; the match to TRBD2 covers 7 bases. With 7 bases clipped from V and 1 base from J, the junction kept 6 bases outside the gene matches. The CDR3 sequence is 15 residues long. The V gene's germline CDR1 is MNHNY and CDR2 SVGAGI (reference sequence). DNA for the CDR3: TGTGCCAGCATAACCGGGAGGTTGAACACCGGGGAGCTGTTTTTT. Amino acid sequence: CASITGRLNTGELFF.

J is TRBJ2-3 and V is TRBV7-9, with 12 positions matching TRBD2. The J segment lost 4 bases and the V segment lost 3 bases, leaving 2 bases of the junction unmatched. Germline V gene data show CDR1 as SEHNR and CDR2 as FQNEAQ (reference sequence). The CDR3 contains 15 residues. The DNA of the CDR3 is TGTGCCAGCAGCTTCCTAGCGGGAGGGCCAGATACGCAGTATTTT. Encoded protein: CASSFLAGGPDTQYF.